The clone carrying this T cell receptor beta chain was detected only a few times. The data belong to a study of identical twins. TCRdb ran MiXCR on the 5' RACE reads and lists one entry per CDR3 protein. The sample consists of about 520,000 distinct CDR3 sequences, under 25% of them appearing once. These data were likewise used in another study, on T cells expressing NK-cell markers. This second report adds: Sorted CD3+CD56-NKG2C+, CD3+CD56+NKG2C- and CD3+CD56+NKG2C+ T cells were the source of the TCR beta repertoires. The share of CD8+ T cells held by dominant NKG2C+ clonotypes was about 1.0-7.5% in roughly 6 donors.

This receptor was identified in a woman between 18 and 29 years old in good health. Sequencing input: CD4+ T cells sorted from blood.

CDR3: CASSFGDRDYEQYF. As DNA, the CDR3 is TGTGCCAGCAGTTTTGGCGACAGGGACTACGAGCAGTACTTC. The chain recombines TRBV12-3 or TRBV12-4 with TRBJ2-7, with TRBD1 identical over 7 bases. The J segment lost 3 bases and the V segment lost 3 bases, leaving 5 bases of the junction unmatched. There are 14 residues in the CDR3.